One and the same sample provided the 23 T cell receptor beta chains below, sequenced in a study of blood T cell repertoires in COVID-19 (dated by TCRdb to between 2020 and 2021). Library prep was done by the immunoSEQ multiplex PCR assay. The immuneACCESS repertoire file appears here via TCRdb, limited to in-frame rearrangements. These files lack a portion of the clones; in checked studies, under half of the deficit traces to unresolved V genes, and the cause of the others is not known. Within this sample are about 140,000 clones, with around nine tenths of them counted one time only. Roughly 10% of the sample comes from the top ten. The sequenced material came from peripheral blood. These receptors all stem from a middle-aged man with active or convalescent COVID-19.

The chain is built from TRBV7-9 and TRBJ1-6, with D possibly TRBD1 on 5 matching bases. The CDR3 length is 14 residues. The germline V gene has CDR1 SEHNR and CDR2 FQNEAQ (reference sequence). V was shortened by 3 bases and J by 7 bases, with 10 bases between the two germline ends. The CDR3 bases are TGTGCCAGCAGCTTGGACACGGAAAATTCACCCCTCCACTTT. This gives the protein CASSLDTENSPLHF. Filled out from reference TRBV7-9 and TRBJ1-6, the complete variable domain reads DTGVSQNPRHKITKRGQNVTFRCDPISEHNRLYWYRQTLGQGPEFLTYFQNEAQLEKSRLLSDRFSAERPKGSFSTLEIQRTEQGDSAMYLCASSLDTENSPLHFGNGTRLTVT.

The chain links TRBV6-5 to TRBJ2-7; the match to TRBD2 covers 13 bases. Germline V CDR1 and CDR2: MNHEY, SVGAGI. V was pared by 5 bases and J by 5 bases, with 6 bases of the junction left unmatched. The CDR3 is 15 residues long. CDR3 loop: CASSPGLAGVDEQYF. The CDR3 bases are TGTGCCAGCAGTCCCGGACTAGCGGGAGTCGACGAGCAGTACTTC.

The chain uses TRBV6-1 and TRBJ2-7; 10 bases agree with TRBD1. The V segment lost 0 bases and the J segment 3 bases; nucleotides outside the gene matches: 2. The CDR3 has 15 residues. Germline V gene sequence: CDR1 MNHNS, CDR2 SASEGT. The CDR3 sequence: CASSEARTGGYEQYF. The CDR3 nucleotides are TGTGCCAGCAGTGAAGCCCGGACAGGGGGCTACGAGCAGTACTTC.

The chain carries TRBV12-5 and TRBJ1-1, with D perhaps TRBD1 (5 bases). V lost 5 bases and J lost 1, with 5 bases in between. Germline CDR1 LGHNT, CDR2 FRNRAP. This CDR3 comprises 12 residues. CDR3 region: CASGGQNTEAFF. CDR3 sequence (DNA): TGTGCTAGTGGTGGACAGAACACTGAAGCTTTCTTT.

The rearrangement joins TRBV12-3 or TRBV12-4 to TRBJ1-3; 7 nucleotides match TRBD1. Trimming took 6 bases from V and 8 from J; bases not matched to a gene: 7. This CDR3 has 13 amino acids. The CDR3 DNA follows: TGTGCCAGCAGAGACAGGGAAGGTTACACCATATATTTT. It translates to CASRDREGYTIYF.

CDR3 in DNA: TGCGCCAGCAGCCAAGACTTTCCGGGAAGCTCCTACGAGCAGTACTTC. Protein product: CASSQDFPGSSYEQYF. J is TRBJ2-7 and V is TRBV4-1, with a tentative D call TRBD2 (5 bases). This CDR3 region has 16 residues. Germline assignment: CDR1 MGHRA and CDR2 YSYEKL. V lost 0 bases and J 0 bases, leaving 12 bases between the germline ends.

This chain uses TRBV5-1 with TRBJ2-1, with 10 bases lining up with TRBD2. The CDR3 sequence is 20 residues long. The germline V gene has CDR1 SGHRS and CDR2 YFSETQ. Losses at the gene ends were 0 bases for V and 0 bases for J; bases not matched to a gene: 12. The CDR3 here is CASSLVSLAGVASSYNEQFF. The DNA of the CDR3 is TGCGCCAGCAGCTTGGTTAGTCTAGCGGGAGTTGCTAGCTCCTACAATGAGCAGTTCTTC.

This sequence joins TRBV28 and TRBJ2-4; D unclear. Germline CDR1 MDHEN, CDR2 SYDVKM. Trimming removed 5 bases from V and 0 bases from J, with 14 bases in between. The CDR3 covers 16 residues. The CDR3 DNA sequence: TGTGCCAGCAGTCAATTACAGATTCTAGCCAAAAACATTCAGTACTTC. It is translated as CASSQLQILAKNIQYF.

The chain recombines TRBV19 with TRBJ1-2; D gene unclear. Trimming pared 6 bases from V and 7 bases from J, leaving 9 bases between. Germline lookup yields CDR1 LNHDA and CDR2 SQIVND (reference sequence). The length of the CDR3 is 11 residues. CDR3 bases: TGTGCCAGTAGGTCCCCCGGTGGCTACACCTTC. Its translation: CASRSPGGYTF.

The CDR3: CASSLDRGSYNEQFF. The CDR3 region has the DNA TGTGCCAGCAGCTTAGATCGCGGGAGCTACAATGAGCAGTTCTTC. This rearrangement joins TRBV7-9 to TRBJ2-1, with TRBD2 matching over 7 bases. The CDR3 is 15 amino acids. CDR1 SEHNR and CDR2 FQNEAQ come from the germline V gene (reference sequence). Trimming at V came to 1 base and at J to 3 bases, leaving 3 bases not matched to a gene.

This chain uses TRBV14 with TRBJ2-1; 14 nucleotides align to TRBD2. The CDR3 is 18 residues long. Unmatched junction bases numbered 10, after V lost 2 bases and J lost 7 bases. Germline V gene data show CDR1 as SGHDN and CDR2 as FVKESK. The CDR3 loop is CASSQPRGLAGVSNEQFF. CDR3 DNA sequence: TGTGCCAGCAGCCAACCAAGGGGACTAGCGGGAGTTTCGAATGAGCAGTTCTTC.

The V call is TRBV7-8, the J call TRBJ2-2; D ambiguous. CDR1 is SGHVS, CDR2 FQNEAQ, per germline. Deletions cut 7 bases from V and 8 bases from J, with 17 bases between. The CDR3 consists of 14 residues. The CDR3 DNA follows: TGTGCCAGCACCTCTCGGAGTTCCTGGGGGGAGCTGTTTTTT. This translates into CASTSRSSWGELFF. The variable domain in full, completed from reference TRBV7-8 and TRBJ2-2, reads GAGVSQSPRYKVAKRGQDVALRCDPISGHVSLFWYQQALGQGPEFLTYFQNEAQLDKSGLPSDRFFAERPEGSVSTLKIQRTQQEDSAVYLCASTSRSSWGELFFGEGSRLTVL.

The chain is built from TRBV27 and TRBJ2-7; TRBD1 might be the D (6 bases). Germline-derived CDR1 and CDR2 are MNHEY and SMNVEV (reference sequence). CDR3 length: 13 amino acids. V shed 6 bases and J shed 3 bases, with 12 bases lying between them. In DNA form, the CDR3 reads TGTGCCAGCAGGAGGACAGCATTCTACGAGCAGTACTTC. This translates into CASRRTAFYEQYF.

V and J are TRBV5-1 and TRBJ2-1; 9 bases are a match to TRBD1. Per germline, CDR1 SGHRS and CDR2 YFSETQ. The CDR3 totals 14 residues. V was clipped by 4 bases and J by 6 bases; unmatched bases: 5. CDR3 in DNA: TGCGCCAGCAGCCACGGGACAGGGTTCAATGAGCAGTTCTTC. Residues: CASSHGTGFNEQFF.

The chain recombines TRBV5-5 with TRBJ2-1; D is unclear. V gave up 5 bases and J gave up 4 bases, with 10 bases separating them. Germline assignment: CDR1 SGHKS and CDR2 YYEKEE (reference sequence). The CDR3 contains 13 residues. CDR3 amino acids: CASSLTSYNEQFF. The CDR3 DNA reads as TGTGCCAGCAGTTTGACATCGTACAATGAGCAGTTCTTC. Based on the CDR3 plus reference TRBV5-5 and TRBJ2-1, the full variable domain is DAGVTQSPTHLIKTRGQQVTLRCSPISGHKSVSWYQQVLGQGPQFIFQYYEKEERGRGNFPDRFSARQFPNYSSELNVNALLLGDSALYLCASSLTSYNEQFFGPGTRLTVL.

The table lists this clone with a few counts. One end of the junction varies from germline; a read error may be responsible. The chain is built from TRBV7-7 and TRBJ2-1; 12 nucleotides agree with TRBD1. The CDR3 runs to 15 residues. Germline CDR1 SSHAT, CDR2 FNYEAQ (reference sequence). The CDR3 DNA reads TGTGCTAGCAGCCAGGGACAGGGGGCATGGAATGAGCAGTTCTTC. Its protein product is CASSQGQGAWNEQFF.

The chain links TRBV24-1 to TRBJ1-2; 9 nucleotides align to TRBD1. The germline gives CDR1 KGHDR, CDR2 SFDVKD. There are 15 residues in the CDR3. J gave up 6 bases and V 4 bases, and 8 bases lay outside the gene matches. The CDR3: CATSESTGTGHGYTF. The CDR3 bases are TGTGCCACCAGTGAGTCAACAGGGACAGGGCATGGCTACACCTTC.

The chain has TRBV5-1 and TRBJ2-2; D not certain. With 0 bases removed from V and 7 bases from J, the gap between germline ends came to 4 bases. Per the germline V gene, CDR1 is SGHRS and CDR2 is YFSETQ. This CDR3 spans 12 amino acids. DNA for the CDR3: TGCGCCAGCAGCTTGGCAGGCGGGGAGCTGTTTTTT. As protein: CASSLAGGELFF. Looking up the rest from reference TRBV5-1 and TRBJ2-2 gives the full variable domain: KAGVTQTPRYLIKTRGQQVTLSCSPISGHRSVSWYQQTPGQGLQFLFEYFSETQRNKGNFPGRFSGRQFSNSRSEMNVSTLELGDSALYLCASSLAGGELFFGEGSRLTVL.

The J gene is TRBJ2-7, the V gene TRBV14, with TRBD2 matching over 10 bases. Germline V CDR1 and CDR2: SGHDN, FVKESK. V was clipped by 4 bases and J by 9 bases; unmatched bases: 3. The CDR3 is made up of 12 amino acids. In nucleotides, the CDR3 is TGTGCCAGCAGCCCCTTAGCGGGAGGGCAGTACTTC. Encoded protein: CASSPLAGGQYF.

This clone has a single count. The chain couples TRBV6-4 to TRBJ1-6; TRBD1 aligns across 9 bases. CDR1 MRHNA and CDR2 SNTAGT come from the germline V gene. The V and J ends lost 4 bases and 6 bases, in that order; junction bases with no gene match: 7. The CDR3 contains 16 residues. The CDR3 here is CASSATGGEGNSPLHF. The CDR3 nucleotides read TGTGCCAGCAGTGCAACAGGGGGCGAGGGTAATTCACCCCTCCACTTT.

This chain connects TRBV5-1 to TRBJ1-6; 8 nucleotides line up with TRBD1. J lost 13 bases, V lost 0 bases, and 0 bases had no gene match. Germline CDR1 and CDR2: SGHRS and YFSETQ. The CDR3 is made up of 12 amino acids. The CDR3: CASSLGQGPLHF. The CDR3 coding sequence is TGCGCCAGCAGCTTGGGACAGGGGCCCCTCCACTTT.

This rearrangement joins TRBV19 to TRBJ2-3, with 8 bases matching TRBD2. The CDR3 is 15 amino acids. Germline assignment: CDR1 LNHDA and CDR2 SQIVND (reference sequence). V shed 8 bases, J shed 0 bases, and the junction held 7 bases outside the gene matches. CDR3 bases: TGTGCCAGTGCGAATAGCGGGACTAGCACAGATACGCAGTATTTT. Amino acids: CASANSGTSTDTQYF.

This rearrangement joins TRBV7-9 to TRBJ2-2; no clear D gene. The germline gives CDR1 SEHNR, CDR2 FQNEAQ (reference sequence). The CDR3 totals 14 residues. Trimming took off 6 bases at V and 5 bases at J, with 13 bases between the two ends. The CDR3 DNA sequence: TGTGCCAGCAGGATTTCCCCCGGGACCGGGGAGCTGTTTTTT. Translation gives CASRISPGTGELFF.